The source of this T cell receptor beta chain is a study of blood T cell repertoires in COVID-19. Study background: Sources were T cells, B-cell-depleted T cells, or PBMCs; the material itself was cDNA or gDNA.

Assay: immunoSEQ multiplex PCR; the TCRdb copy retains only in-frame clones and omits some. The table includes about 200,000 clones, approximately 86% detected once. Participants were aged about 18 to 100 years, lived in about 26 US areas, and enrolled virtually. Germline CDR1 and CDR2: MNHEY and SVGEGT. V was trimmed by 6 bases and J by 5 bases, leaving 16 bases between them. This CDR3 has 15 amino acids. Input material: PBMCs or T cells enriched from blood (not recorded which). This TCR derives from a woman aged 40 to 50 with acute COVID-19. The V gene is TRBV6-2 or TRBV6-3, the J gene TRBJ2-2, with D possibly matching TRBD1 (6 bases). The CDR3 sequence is CASSGTRGFTGELFF. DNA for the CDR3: TGTGCCAGCAGCGGGACACGGGGTTTTACCGGGGAGCTGTTTTTT.